Each of the 30 T cell receptor beta chains below was sequenced from the same sample in a study of blood T cell repertoires in COVID-19. Only in-frame clones appear in the TCRdb table, and some are missing; sequencing was by immunoSEQ multiplex PCR. Found here are over 200,000 clones, just under 85% of them singletons; the top ten hold about 7.3%. Input material: peripheral blood. These receptors all stem from a woman aged 45 to 65 with active or convalescent COVID-19.

V is TRBV6-5 and J is TRBJ2-2; TRBD1 matches 7 bases. Trimming cost V 10 bases and J 4 bases; bases outside gene matches: 9. Germline loops: CDR1 MNHEY, CDR2 SVGAGI. This CDR3 has 14 residues. This CDR3 reads CATIPTGTTGELFF. Here the CDR3 DNA reads TGTGCCACCATTCCGACAGGGACCACCGGGGAGCTGTTTTTT.

The chain links TRBV7-2 to TRBJ1-1, with D possibly TRBD1 on 5 matching bases. From germline, CDR1 is SGHTA and CDR2 FQGNSA. This CDR3 spans 13 amino acids. Trimming removed 8 bases at V and 3 bases at J, with 13 bases between. This CDR3 reads CASAIGGDTEAFF. CDR3 nucleotide sequence: TGTGCCAGCGCCATCGGGGGGGACACTGAAGCTTTCTTT.

V gene TRBV27 combines with J gene TRBJ2-1, with a tentative D call TRBD1 (6 bases). The CDR3 length is 14 residues. The V gene's germline CDR1 is MNHEY and CDR2 SMNVEV (reference sequence). V was shortened by 2 bases and J by 9 bases, with 14 bases between the two germline ends. CDR3 sequence: CASSLGQGYGEQFF. CDR3 bases: TGTGCCAGCAGTTTAGGGCAGGGGTACGGTGAGCAGTTCTTC.

The chain employs TRBV15 and TRBJ2-1, with D perhaps TRBD2 (5 bases). Per the germline V gene, CDR1 is LNHNV and CDR2 is YYDKDF (reference sequence). The CDR3 has 15 residues. V was clipped by 0 bases and J by 4 bases, with 10 bases between them. The CDR3 DNA reads TGTGCCACCAGCAGAGATCTAGCAGATTACAATGAGCAGTTCTTC. Translation gives CATSRDLADYNEQFF.

The V gene is TRBV19, the J gene TRBJ1-3; D may be TRBD1 (6 bases). The CDR3 has 15 amino acids. Trimming removed 6 bases at V and 0 bases at J, with 12 bases between. Germline CDR1 is LNHDA and CDR2 is SQIVND (reference sequence). The CDR3 DNA sequence: TGTGCCAGTAGCAGACAGGCGAGCTCTGGAAACACCATATATTTT. As protein: CASSRQASSGNTIYF.

This sequence joins TRBV9 and TRBJ2-7; TRBD2 is a possible D gene (6 bases). Germline lookup yields CDR1 SGDLS and CDR2 YYNGEE. Deletions cut 0 bases from V and 5 bases from J, with 15 bases between. The CDR3 extends over 15 amino acids. This CDR3 reads CASSVGGGPGDEQYF. In DNA form, the CDR3 reads TGTGCCAGCAGCGTAGGGGGAGGTCCCGGCGACGAGCAGTACTTC.

The chain employs TRBV20-1 and TRBJ1-2; D not resolved. The germline CDR1 and CDR2 sequences are DFQATT and SNEGSKA (reference sequence). The CDR3 is 11 amino acids. V gave up 3 bases and J gave up 8 bases, with 10 bases separating them. Here the CDR3 DNA reads TGCAGTGCTAGCCAAGAGGCGGGCTACACCTTC. Protein product: CSASQEAGYTF.

V gene TRBV6-1 combines with J gene TRBJ2-1; D is ambiguous. CDR3 length: 14 residues. The V end lost 3 bases, the J end lost 6 bases, and 12 bases lay between the germline ends. The germline gives CDR1 MNHNS, CDR2 SASEGT. CDR3 nucleotide sequence: TGTGCCAGCAGTGACCTGGGCTTACTCAATGAGCAGTTCTTC. Amino acids: CASSDLGLLNEQFF.

This sequence joins TRBV21-1 and TRBJ2-1; TRBD2, the D gene given by the table, was not confirmed from the DNA. TRBV21-1 is deemed a pseudogene. The CDR3 has 14 residues. The CDR3 bases are TGTGCCAGCAGCAAAGAAACGGGATCTTGTGAGCAGTTCTTC. Translated: CASSKETGSCEQFF.

This clone came up once. V and J are TRBV28 and TRBJ1-1; no clear D. V lost 5 bases, J lost 6 bases, and 16 bases lay in between. There are 14 residues in the CDR3. CDR1 is MDHEN, CDR2 SYDVKM, per germline. The CDR3 DNA reads TGTGCCAGCAGTCCCCCCCGGGATTTACCTGAAGCTTTCTTT. Its translation is CASSPPRDLPEAFF.

This clone came up a few times. This rearrangement joins TRBV5-6 to TRBJ2-5; TRBD2 matches at 9 bases. Germline loops: CDR1 SGHDT, CDR2 YYEEEE. CDR3 length: 15 amino acids. J was trimmed by 5 bases and V by 1 base; bases with no gene match: 6. DNA for the CDR3: TGTGCCAGCAGCTTGTTTAGCGGGAGTGCGGAGACCCAGTACTTC. Its protein product is CASSLFSGSAETQYF.

The genes are TRBV28 and TRBJ2-1, with 9 bases identical to TRBD1. CDR1 and CDR2 from the germline V gene are MDHEN and SYDVKM. The CDR3 covers 15 residues. The V gene end was trimmed by 4 bases and the J gene end by 5 bases; junction bases not matched to a gene: 6. CDR3 in DNA: TGTGCCAGCAGTTCGAAAGGACAGGGGAACAATGAGCAGTTCTTC. Translated: CASSSKGQGNNEQFF. Together with reference TRBV28 and TRBJ2-1, the CDR3 gives the full variable domain: DVKVTQSSRYLVKRTGEKVFLECVQDMDHENMFWYRQDPGLGLRLIYFSYDVKMKEKGDIPEGYSVSREKKERFSLILESASTNQTSMYLCASSSKGQGNNEQFFGPGTRLTVL.

The V call is TRBV25-1, the J call TRBJ1-4; D might be TRBD1 (5 bases). V dropped 0 bases and J dropped 8 bases, with 7 bases sitting between them. The CDR3 has 13 residues. Germline lookup yields CDR1 MGHDK and CDR2 SYGVNS. The chain's CDR3 is CASSEYGGEKLFF. As DNA, the CDR3 is TGTGCCAGCAGTGAATACGGGGGGGAAAAACTGTTTTTT.

This clone was recorded a few times. The chain links TRBV2 to TRBJ1-5; a possible D gene is TRBD1 (5 bases). Germline V gene lookup returns CDR1 SNHLY and CDR2 FYNNEI. V was pared by 1 base and J by 2 bases, with 12 bases between. This CDR3 is built from 16 residues. For the CDR3, the DNA is TGTGCCAGCAGTGAAGGGGGGACTGGTGGCAATCAGCCCCAGCATTTT. Its translation is CASSEGGTGGNQPQHF.

This chain joins TRBV14 and TRBJ2-7; 7 nucleotides match TRBD2. J lost 4 bases, V lost 1 base, and 7 bases had no gene match. This CDR3 spans 15 amino acids. Germline CDR1 is SGHDN and CDR2 is FVKESK. CDR3 coding DNA: TGTGCCAGCAGCCAAGCTAGCGGAATTTCATACGAGCAGTACTTC. It specifies CASSQASGISYEQYF.

This rearrangement joins TRBV9 to TRBJ2-1; tentatively, D is TRBD2 (6 bases). Germline V lookup: CDR1 SGDLS, CDR2 YYNGEE. CDR3 length: 15 residues. The ends were cut back, 3 bases at V and 9 bases at J, with 19 bases in the middle. Written as DNA, the CDR3 is TGTGCCAGCAGCGCGACAAGCCTGAGTAGCGGTGAGCAGTTCTTC. It is translated as CASSATSLSSGEQFF.

The chain employs TRBV5-4 and TRBJ1-1, with 7 bases fitting TRBD1. The CDR3 has 15 residues. The germline V gene encodes CDR1 SGHNT and CDR2 YYREEE (reference sequence). V shed 4 bases, J shed 1 base, and the junction held 7 bases outside the gene matches. The CDR3 sequence is CASSPSRDRNTEAFF. The CDR3 bases are TGTGCCAGCAGCCCCAGCCGGGACAGGAACACTGAAGCTTTCTTT.

The chain carries TRBV28 and TRBJ1-3; D is unresolved. The germline V gene encodes CDR1 MDHEN and CDR2 SYDVKM. This CDR3 is 11 amino acids long. V dropped 5 bases and J dropped 7 bases, with 6 bases sitting between them. CDR3 coding DNA: TGTGCCAGCAGTCTCAGTAACACCATATATTTT. Its translation is CASSLSNTIYF.

Ten or more counts support this clone. V gene TRBV7-3 combines with J gene TRBJ2-5, with D possibly matching TRBD1 (5 bases). The CDR3 extends over 15 amino acids. The V end was cut by 1 base, the J end by 0 bases, with 9 bases between. Germline CDR1 and CDR2: SGHTA and FQGTGA. The CDR3 sequence is CASSLRPGNQETQYF. The CDR3 bases are TGTGCCAGCAGCTTAAGGCCAGGGAACCAAGAGACCCAGTACTTC.

This chain joins TRBV29-1 and TRBJ2-7, with a weak D call TRBD1 (6 bases). In germline, CDR1 is SQVTM, CDR2 ANQGSEA. The CDR3 extends over 13 amino acids. V lost 6 bases and J lost 6, with 18 bases in between. The CDR3 DNA is TGCAGCGTACGATCGTCAGGGGAGTCCGAGCAGTACGTC. Its protein product is CSVRSSGESEQYV.

The chain carries TRBV7-9 and TRBJ1-1; 7 nucleotides match TRBD1. The CDR3 sequence is 15 residues long. V trimming: 7 bases; J trimming: 0 bases; junction bases outside the gene matches: 8. CDR1 is SEHNR, CDR2 FQNEAQ, per germline (reference sequence). The chain's CDR3 is CASISIGGMNTEAFF. DNA for the CDR3: TGTGCCAGCATCTCCATAGGGGGCATGAACACTGAAGCTTTCTTT.

The chain uses TRBV30 and TRBJ2-7; D is possibly TRBD1 (5 bases). The CDR3 runs to 14 residues. V lost 3 bases and J 4 bases, leaving 16 bases between the germline ends. Germline CDR1 reads GTSNPN; CDR2 reads SVGIG (reference sequence). The CDR3 DNA sequence: TGTGCCTGGAGATCCAAAGGGGCCCCTTACGAGCAGTACTTC. It encodes CAWRSKGAPYEQYF.

The rearrangement uses TRBV10-3 and TRBJ2-2; 9 nucleotides line up with TRBD2. This CDR3 spans 18 amino acids. CDR1 is ENHRY and CDR2 is SYGVKD in the germline V gene. V lost 0 bases to trimming and J lost 7 bases; unmatched junction nucleotides: 12. The CDR3 spells CAISESKLREGRIGELFF. CDR3 nucleotides: TGTGCCATCAGTGAGTCGAAGTTGCGGGAGGGCCGAATCGGGGAGCTGTTTTTT.

This clone was counted only a few times. This chain connects TRBV7-9 to TRBJ1-1; a possible D gene is TRBD1 (5 bases). CDR3 length equals 15 residues. In germline, CDR1 is SEHNR, CDR2 FQNEAQ (reference sequence). Deletions cut 4 bases from V and 0 bases from J, with 12 bases between. The CDR3 DNA reads as TGTGCCAGCAGCTCCTCTCAGGGTCTGAACACTGAAGCTTTCTTT. Its translation is CASSSSQGLNTEAFF.

CDR3 in amino acids: CASSFRQGLAFF. As DNA, the CDR3 is TGTGCCAGCAGTTTCAGACAGGGGCTAGCTTTCTTT. The chain combines TRBV12-3 or TRBV12-4 with TRBJ1-1; 8 bases match TRBD1. The CDR3 is made up of 12 amino acids. The trim removed 3 bases at V and 10 bases at J, leaving 4 bases unmatched.

The J gene is TRBJ2-7, the V gene TRBV6-1; 9 bases agree with TRBD2. The V gene end was trimmed by 1 base and the J gene end by 4 bases; junction bases not matched to a gene: 2. Germline CDR1 MNHNS, CDR2 SASEGT. This CDR3 has 14 amino acids. In nucleotides, the CDR3 is TGTGCCAGCAGTGAAGGAGCGGGGGGTTACGAGCAGTACGTC. Its protein is CASSEGAGGYEQYV.

This clone appeared a single time. J is TRBJ1-6 and V is TRBV5-4; D not resolved. This CDR3 comprises 14 residues. V was trimmed by 3 bases and J by 10 bases, leaving 14 bases between them. Looked up from germline, CDR1 is SGHNT and CDR2 is YYREEE (reference sequence). The CDR3 bases are TGTGCCAGCAGCTCGGGAACGGGCGAATCACCCCTCCACTTT. This sequence encodes CASSSGTGESPLHF.

This rearrangement joins TRBV13 to TRBJ1-1; no clear D. This CDR3 is built from 15 residues. V lost 5 bases and J 3 bases, leaving 16 bases between the germline ends. CDR1 and CDR2 (germline): PRHDT, FYEKMQ (reference sequence). CDR3 nucleotides: TGTGCCAGCAGCGGCCAACTAGCGGTTGACACTGAAGCTTTCTTT. This codes for CASSGQLAVDTEAFF.

This clone was counted a single time. The rearrangement uses TRBV19 and TRBJ2-2, with a possible D match to TRBD1 (7 bases). The CDR3 has 19 residues. V gave up 9 bases and J gave up 0 bases, with 26 bases separating them. Germline V CDR1 and CDR2: LNHDA, SQIVND (reference sequence). DNA for the CDR3: TGTGCCAGCTCCCATCCTCCAGGGGGTCGGGGGCCGAACACCGGGGAGCTGTTTTTT. Translated: CASSHPPGGRGPNTGELFF.

The table lists this clone with a count of one. This chain uses TRBV2 with TRBJ2-1; no definite D call. Germline CDR1 is SNHLY and CDR2 is FYNNEI. With 4 bases removed from V and 10 bases from J, the gap between germline ends came to 11 bases. This CDR3 spans 12 amino acids. CDR3: CASSVGPGEQFF. For the CDR3, the DNA is TGTGCCAGCAGTGTAGGCCCCGGGGAGCAGTTCTTC. Combining the CDR3 with reference TRBV2 and TRBJ2-1 gives the whole variable domain EPEVTQTPSHQVTQMGQEVILRCVPISNHLYFYWYRQILGQKVEFLVSFYNNEISEKSEIFDDQFSVERPDGSNFTLKIRSTKLEDSAMYFCASSVGPGEQFFGPGTRLTVL.